This TCR beta chain was retrieved from a study of blood T cell repertoires in COVID-19. Study at large: COVID-19 samples, acute and convalescent, were from the United States, Italy and Spain. T cells, B-cell-depleted T cells, or PBMCs supplied cDNA or gDNA.

Germline V gives CDR1 SGDLS, CDR2 YYNGEE. The V and J ends lost 3 bases and 4 bases, in that order; junction bases with no gene match: 9. This CDR3 region has 16 residues. Cohorts were determined from participant-reported clinical history. As handled by the study authors: Researchers report that nucleated cell counts were estimated from reference gene primer amplification. Sequenced by immunoSEQ multiplex PCR; TCRdb stores in-frame clones only, minus some. The V and J calls and clone size come from that table; D and trimming were worked out from the DNA. The repertoire holds about 170,000 clones, around 91% seen once, with approximately 0.8% in the top ten. In its sample, this clone was seen a few times.

Source material: PBMCs or T cells enriched from blood (not recorded which). This TCR was recovered from a woman younger than 30 who had recovered from COVID-19. The genes are TRBV9 and TRBJ2-3, with 9 bases lining up with TRBD2. CDR3 sequence reads: CASSAISAGGADTQYF. CDR3 DNA sequence: TGTGCCAGCAGCGCCATTTCAGCGGGAGGTGCAGATACGCAGTATTTT.